The clone carrying this TCR beta chain was seen many times. Its target is not known. TCRdb re-called the RT-PCR reads through MiXCR, storing one row per CDR3 protein. The sample yields approximately 530,000 distinct CDR3 sequences, approximately 7.8% seen once. This sample is drawn from a study of response to subunit inactivated influenza vaccine. The V gene end was trimmed by 6 bases and the J gene end by 2 bases; junction bases not matched to a gene: 0. Germline V gives CDR1 ENHRY, CDR2 SYGVKD. This CDR3 contains 13 residues. General study results and limits: T cells newly recruited by each seasonal influenza vaccination are few, the authors suggested.

The chain uses TRBV10-3 and TRBJ2-5; 10 positions match TRBD1. The clonotype was recovered from a man between 50 and 70 years old who received an inactivated influenza vaccine. Sample: PBMCs from blood, taken less than 30 months after vaccination. CDR3 sequence reads: CAIRGQGQETQYF. The CDR3 DNA sequence: TGTGCCATCAGGGGACAGGGGCAAGAGACCCAGTACTTC.